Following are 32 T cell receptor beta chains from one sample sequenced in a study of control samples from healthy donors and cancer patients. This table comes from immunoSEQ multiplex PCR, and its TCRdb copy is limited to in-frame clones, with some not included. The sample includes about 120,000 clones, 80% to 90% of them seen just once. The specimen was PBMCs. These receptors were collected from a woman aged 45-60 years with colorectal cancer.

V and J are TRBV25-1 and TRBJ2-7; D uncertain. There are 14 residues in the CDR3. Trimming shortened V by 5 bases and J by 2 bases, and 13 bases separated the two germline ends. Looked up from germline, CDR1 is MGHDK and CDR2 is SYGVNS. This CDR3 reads CASSRASHTYEQYF. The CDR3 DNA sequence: TGTGCCAGCAGTCGGGCGTCCCATACCTACGAGCAGTACTTC.

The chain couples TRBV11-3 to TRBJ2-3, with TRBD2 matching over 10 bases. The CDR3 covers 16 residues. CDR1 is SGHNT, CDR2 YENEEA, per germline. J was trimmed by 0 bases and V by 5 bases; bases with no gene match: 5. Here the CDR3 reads CASSATSGPSTDTQYF. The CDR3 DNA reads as TGTGCCAGCAGCGCGACTAGCGGGCCTAGCACAGATACGCAGTATTTT.

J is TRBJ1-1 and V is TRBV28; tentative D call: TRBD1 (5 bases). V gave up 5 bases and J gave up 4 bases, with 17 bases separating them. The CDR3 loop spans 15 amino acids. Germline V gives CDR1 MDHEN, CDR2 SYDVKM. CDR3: CASSPHSGSATEAFF. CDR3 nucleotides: TGTGCCAGCAGTCCACATTCAGGGTCAGCCACTGAAGCTTTCTTT.

DNA of the CDR3: TGTGCCACCCTCCGGCGGACCGCGAACACCGGGGAGCTGTTTTTT. This gives the protein CATLRRTANTGELFF. V is TRBV19 and J is TRBJ2-2, with no clear D. The germline V gene has CDR1 LNHDA and CDR2 SQIVND (reference sequence). CDR3 length: 15 amino acids. V was cut by 10 bases and J by 0 bases, with 15 bases left in between.

This chain's CDR3 is CASSPIGGQANEKLFF. In DNA, the CDR3 is TGTGCCAGCAGCCCTATAGGGGGCCAAGCTAATGAAAAACTGTTTTTT. The gene calls are TRBV7-9 and TRBJ1-4, with 7 nucleotides matching TRBD1. Germline V gene sequence: CDR1 SEHNR, CDR2 FQNEAQ (reference sequence). After removal of 5 bases from V and 3 bases from J, the junction contained 9 bases not matched to a gene. This CDR3 is built from 16 residues.

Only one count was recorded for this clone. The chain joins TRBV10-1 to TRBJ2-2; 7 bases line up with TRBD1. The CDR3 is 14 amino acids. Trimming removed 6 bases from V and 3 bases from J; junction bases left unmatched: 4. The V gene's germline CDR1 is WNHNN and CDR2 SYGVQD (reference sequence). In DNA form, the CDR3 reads TGCGCCAGCAGCCGGGACAGAGACACCGGGGAGCTGTTTTTT. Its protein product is CASSRDRDTGELFF.

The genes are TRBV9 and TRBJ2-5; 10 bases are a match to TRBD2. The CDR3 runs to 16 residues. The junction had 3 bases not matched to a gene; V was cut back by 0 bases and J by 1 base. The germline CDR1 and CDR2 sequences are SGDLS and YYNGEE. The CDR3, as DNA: TGTGCCAGCAGCGTAGGGCTAGCGGGGGTCCAAGAGACCCAGTACTTC. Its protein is CASSVGLAGVQETQYF.

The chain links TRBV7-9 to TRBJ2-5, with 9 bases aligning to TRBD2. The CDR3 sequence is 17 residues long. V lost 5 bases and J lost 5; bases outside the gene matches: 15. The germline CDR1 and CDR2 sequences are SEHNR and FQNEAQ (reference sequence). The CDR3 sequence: CASSNPLAGGAAETQYF. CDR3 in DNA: TGTGCCAGCAGCAATCCTCTGGCGGGGGGGGCCGCGGAGACCCAGTACTTC.

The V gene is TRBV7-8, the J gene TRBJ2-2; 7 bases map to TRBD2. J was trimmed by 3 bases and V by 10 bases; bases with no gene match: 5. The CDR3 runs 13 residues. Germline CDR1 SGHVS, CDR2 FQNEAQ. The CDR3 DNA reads TGTGCCACTTTAGCGGGCCACACCGGGGAGCTGTTTTTT. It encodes CATLAGHTGELFF. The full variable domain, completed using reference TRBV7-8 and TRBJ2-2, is GAGVSQSPRYKVAKRGQDVALRCDPISGHVSLFWYQQALGQGPEFLTYFQNEAQLDKSGLPSDRFFAERPEGSVSTLKIQRTQQEDSAVYLCATLAGHTGELFFGEGSRLTVL.

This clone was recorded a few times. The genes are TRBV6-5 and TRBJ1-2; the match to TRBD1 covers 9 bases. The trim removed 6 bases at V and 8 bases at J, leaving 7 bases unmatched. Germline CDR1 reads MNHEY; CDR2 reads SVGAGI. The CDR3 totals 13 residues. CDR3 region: CASSRTGAEGYTF. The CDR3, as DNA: TGTGCCAGCAGCAGGACAGGGGCCGAGGGCTACACCTTC.

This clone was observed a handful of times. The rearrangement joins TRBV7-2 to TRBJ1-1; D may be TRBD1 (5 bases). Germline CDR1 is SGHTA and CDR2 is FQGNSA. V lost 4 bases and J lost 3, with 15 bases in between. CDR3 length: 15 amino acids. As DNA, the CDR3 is TGTGCCAGCAGCTCGCGAGGCCAGGGAGACACTGAAGCTTTCTTT. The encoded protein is CASSSRGQGDTEAFF.

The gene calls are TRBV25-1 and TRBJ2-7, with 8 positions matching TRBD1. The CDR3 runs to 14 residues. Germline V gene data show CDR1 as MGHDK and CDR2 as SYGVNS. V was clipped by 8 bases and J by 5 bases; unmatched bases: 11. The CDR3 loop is CASAPGTGIHEQYF. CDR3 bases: TGTGCCAGCGCTCCCGGGACAGGAATTCACGAGCAGTACTTC.

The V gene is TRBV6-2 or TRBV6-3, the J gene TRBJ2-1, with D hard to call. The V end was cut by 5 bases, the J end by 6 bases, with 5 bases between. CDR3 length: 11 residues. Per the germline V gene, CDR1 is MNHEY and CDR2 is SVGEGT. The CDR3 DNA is TGTGCCAGCAGTCGCTTCAATGAGCAGTTCTTC. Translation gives CASSRFNEQFF.

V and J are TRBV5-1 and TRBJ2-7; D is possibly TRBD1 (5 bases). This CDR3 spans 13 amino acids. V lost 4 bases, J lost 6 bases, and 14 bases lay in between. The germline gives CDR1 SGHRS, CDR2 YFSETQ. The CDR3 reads CASSPDTSIEQYF. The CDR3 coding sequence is TGCGCCAGCAGCCCGGACACCTCAATCGAGCAGTACTTC.

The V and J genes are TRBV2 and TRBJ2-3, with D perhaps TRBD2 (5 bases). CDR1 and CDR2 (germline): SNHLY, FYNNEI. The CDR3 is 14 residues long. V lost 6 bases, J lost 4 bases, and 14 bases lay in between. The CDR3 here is CASRTIGVPDTQYF. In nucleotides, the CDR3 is TGTGCCAGCAGGACTATTGGGGTGCCAGATACGCAGTATTTT.

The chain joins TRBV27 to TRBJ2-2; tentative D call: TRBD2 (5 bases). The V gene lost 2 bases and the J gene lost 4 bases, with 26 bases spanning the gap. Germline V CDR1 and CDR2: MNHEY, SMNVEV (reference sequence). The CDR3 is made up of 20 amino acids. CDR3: CASSLPRQKRHLKTTGELFF. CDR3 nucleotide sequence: TGTGCCAGCAGTTTACCCAGGCAGAAGCGGCATTTGAAAACCACCGGGGAGCTGTTTTTT.

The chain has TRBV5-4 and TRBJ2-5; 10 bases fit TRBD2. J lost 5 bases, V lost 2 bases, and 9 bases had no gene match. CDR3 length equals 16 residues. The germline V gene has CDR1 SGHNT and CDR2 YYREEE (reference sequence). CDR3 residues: CASSFEPGLAKETQYF. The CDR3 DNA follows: TGTGCCAGCAGCTTCGAGCCGGGACTAGCGAAGGAGACCCAGTACTTC.

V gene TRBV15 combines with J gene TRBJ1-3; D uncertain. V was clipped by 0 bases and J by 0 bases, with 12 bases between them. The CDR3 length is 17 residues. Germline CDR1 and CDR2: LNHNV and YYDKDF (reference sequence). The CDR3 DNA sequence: TGTGCCACCAGCAGAGAGGCACCTCTATACTCTGGAAACACCATATATTTT. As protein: CATSREAPLYSGNTIYF.

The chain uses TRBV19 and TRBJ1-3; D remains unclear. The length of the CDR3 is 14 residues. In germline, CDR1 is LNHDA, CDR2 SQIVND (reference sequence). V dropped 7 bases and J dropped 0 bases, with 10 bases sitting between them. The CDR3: CASMLSNSGNTIYF. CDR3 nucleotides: TGTGCCAGTATGTTGTCCAACTCTGGAAACACCATATATTTT.

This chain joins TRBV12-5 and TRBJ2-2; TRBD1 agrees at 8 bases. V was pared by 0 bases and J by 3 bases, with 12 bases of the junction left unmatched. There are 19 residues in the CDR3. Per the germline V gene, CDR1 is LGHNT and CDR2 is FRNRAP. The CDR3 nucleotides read TGTGCTAGTGGTTTGGTACTCATCCCGGGACAGGCCTACACCGGGGAGCTGTTTTTT. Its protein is CASGLVLIPGQAYTGELFF.

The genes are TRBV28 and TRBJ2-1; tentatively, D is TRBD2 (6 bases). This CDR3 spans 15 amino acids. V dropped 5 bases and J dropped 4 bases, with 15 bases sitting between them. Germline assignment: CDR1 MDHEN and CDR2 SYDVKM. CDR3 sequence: CASSAPWAGYNEQFF. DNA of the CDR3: TGTGCCAGCAGTGCCCCCTGGGCGGGGTACAATGAGCAGTTCTTC. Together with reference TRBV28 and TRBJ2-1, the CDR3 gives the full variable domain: DVKVTQSSRYLVKRTGEKVFLECVQDMDHENMFWYRQDPGLGLRLIYFSYDVKMKEKGDIPEGYSVSREKKERFSLILESASTNQTSMYLCASSAPWAGYNEQFFGPGTRLTVL.

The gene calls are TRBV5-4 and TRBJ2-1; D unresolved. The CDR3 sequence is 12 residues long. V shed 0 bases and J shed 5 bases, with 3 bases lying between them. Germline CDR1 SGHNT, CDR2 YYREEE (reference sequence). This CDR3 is CASSLVDNEQFF. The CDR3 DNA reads TGTGCCAGCAGCTTGGTAGACAATGAGCAGTTCTTC.

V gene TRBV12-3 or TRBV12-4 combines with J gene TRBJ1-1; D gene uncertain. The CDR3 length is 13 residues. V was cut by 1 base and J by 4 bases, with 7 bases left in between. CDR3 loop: CASSLVLGTEAFF. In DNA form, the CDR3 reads TGTGCCAGCAGTTTAGTTCTGGGCACTGAAGCTTTCTTT.

DNA for the CDR3: TGTGCCAGCCTGGGTCTTTTTAGCACAGATACGCAGTATTTT. Translation: CASLGLFSTDTQYF. The rearrangement uses TRBV7-9 and TRBJ2-3; D gene unclear. The ends were cut back, 8 bases at V and 0 bases at J, with 12 bases in the middle. The CDR3 loop spans 14 amino acids. The germline CDR1 and CDR2 sequences are SEHNR and FQNEAQ (reference sequence).

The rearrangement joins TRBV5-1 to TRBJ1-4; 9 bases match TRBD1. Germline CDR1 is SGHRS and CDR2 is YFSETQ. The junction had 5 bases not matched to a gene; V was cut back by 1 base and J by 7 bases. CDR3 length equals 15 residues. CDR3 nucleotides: TGCGCCAGCAGCTTGAGGGGACAGGGACCTGAAAAACTGTTTTTT. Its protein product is CASSLRGQGPEKLFF. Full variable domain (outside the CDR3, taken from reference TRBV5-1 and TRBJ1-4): KAGVTQTPRYLIKTRGQQVTLSCSPISGHRSVSWYQQTPGQGLQFLFEYFSETQRNKGNFPGRFSGRQFSNSRSEMNVSTLELGDSALYLCASSLRGQGPEKLFFGSGTQLSVL.

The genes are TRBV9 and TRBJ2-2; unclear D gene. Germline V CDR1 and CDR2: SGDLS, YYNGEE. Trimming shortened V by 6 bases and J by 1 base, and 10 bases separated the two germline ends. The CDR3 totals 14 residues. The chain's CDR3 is CASTLSGNTGELFF. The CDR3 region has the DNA TGTGCCAGCACCCTCTCGGGGAACACCGGGGAGCTGTTTTTT.

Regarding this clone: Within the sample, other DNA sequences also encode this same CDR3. The CDR3 reads CASSIRRGQETQYF. CDR3 in DNA: TGTGCCAGTAGTATTCGGAGGGGCCAAGAGACCCAGTACTTC. V and J are TRBV19 and TRBJ2-5, with D possibly TRBD2 on 6 matching bases. Germline CDR1 reads LNHDA; CDR2 reads SQIVND (reference sequence). V was shortened by 3 bases and J by 1 base, with 9 bases between the two germline ends. CDR3 length equals 14 residues.

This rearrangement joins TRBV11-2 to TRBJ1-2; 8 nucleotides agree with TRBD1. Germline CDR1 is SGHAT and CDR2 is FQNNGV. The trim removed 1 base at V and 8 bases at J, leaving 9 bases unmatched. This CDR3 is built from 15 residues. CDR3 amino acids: CASSLAGTGHLGYTF. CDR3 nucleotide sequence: TGTGCCAGCAGCTTAGCGGGGACAGGACATCTCGGCTACACCTTC. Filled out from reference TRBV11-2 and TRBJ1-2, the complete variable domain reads EAGVAQSPRYKIIEKRQSVAFWCNPISGHATLYWYQQILGQGPKLLIQFQNNGVVDDSQLPKDRFSAERLKGVDSTLKIQPAKLEDSAVYLCASSLAGTGHLGYTFGSGTRLTVV.

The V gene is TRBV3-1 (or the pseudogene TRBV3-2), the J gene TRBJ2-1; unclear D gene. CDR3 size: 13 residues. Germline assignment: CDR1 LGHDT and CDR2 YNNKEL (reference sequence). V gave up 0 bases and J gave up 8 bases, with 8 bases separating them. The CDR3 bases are TGTGCCAGCAGCCAAGATAACGAAGATGAGCAGTTCTTC. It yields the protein CASSQDNEDEQFF.

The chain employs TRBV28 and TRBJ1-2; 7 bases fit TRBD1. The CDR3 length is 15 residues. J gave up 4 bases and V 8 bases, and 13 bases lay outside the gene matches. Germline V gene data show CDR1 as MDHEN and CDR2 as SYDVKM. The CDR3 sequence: CASDTGAGQTYGYTF. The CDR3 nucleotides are TGTGCCAGCGACACCGGAGCGGGACAGACCTATGGCTACACCTTC.

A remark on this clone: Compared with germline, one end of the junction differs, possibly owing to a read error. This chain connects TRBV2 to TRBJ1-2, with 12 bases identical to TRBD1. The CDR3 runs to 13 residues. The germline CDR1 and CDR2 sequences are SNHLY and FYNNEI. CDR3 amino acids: CASTGTGGYGHTF. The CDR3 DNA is TGTGCCAGCACCGGGACAGGGGGCTATGGCCACACCTTC.

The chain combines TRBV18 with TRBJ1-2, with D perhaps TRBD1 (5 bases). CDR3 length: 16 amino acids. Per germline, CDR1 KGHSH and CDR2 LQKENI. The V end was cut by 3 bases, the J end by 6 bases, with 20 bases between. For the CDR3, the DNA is TGTGCCAGCTCACCTTCGTTGAGTCCTCGAGGGGATGGCTACACCTTC. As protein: CASSPSLSPRGDGYTF.